The 3 T cell receptor beta chains in this list originate from one sample, sequenced in a study of T cells after posttransplantation cyclophosphamide. Method: immunoSEQ multiplex PCR; TCRdb's copy keeps in-frame clones and lacks some. This sample carries about 2,200 clones, approximately 71% of them seen once, and the ten largest clones take about a fifth. Busulfan-fludarabine conditioning, marrow transplant, and cyclophosphamide on days +3 and +4 were administered. The sequences come from PBMCs, collected after allogeneic stem cell transplant with posttransplant cyclophosphamide. Receptors were obtained from a male patient between 60 and 69 years old who received an allogeneic stem cell transplant from a related donor and was CMV-positive. Certain T cells may be donor cells from the graft.

The V and J genes are TRBV28 and TRBJ2-5, with 10 positions matching TRBD2. J lost 6 bases, V lost 8 bases, and 9 bases had no gene match. CDR3 length: 14 residues. In germline, CDR1 is MDHEN, CDR2 SYDVKM. CDR3: CASGNPAGGKTQYF. The CDR3 coding sequence is TGTGCCAGCGGTAATCCAGCGGGGGGGAAGACCCAGTACTTC.

The chain is built from TRBV18 and TRBJ1-2; possibly TRBD1 for D (6 bases). CDR3 length: 15 residues. Germline loops: CDR1 KGHSH, CDR2 LQKENI. Deletions cut 4 bases from V and 3 bases from J, with 15 bases between. CDR3 bases: TGTGCCAGCTCACTTTCTACAGGGACGGACTATGGCTACACCTTC. Translating gives CASSLSTGTDYGYTF.

The chain links TRBV19 to TRBJ1-5; the match to TRBD1 covers 12 bases. Trimming took 9 bases from V and 3 from J; bases not matched to a gene: 9. Per the germline V gene, CDR1 is LNHDA and CDR2 is SQIVND (reference sequence). CDR3 length equals 16 residues. CDR3 in DNA: TGTGCCAGCCGTAGGGGACAGGGGGCCTTCAATCAGCCCCAGCATTTT. Protein product: CASRRGQGAFNQPQHF.